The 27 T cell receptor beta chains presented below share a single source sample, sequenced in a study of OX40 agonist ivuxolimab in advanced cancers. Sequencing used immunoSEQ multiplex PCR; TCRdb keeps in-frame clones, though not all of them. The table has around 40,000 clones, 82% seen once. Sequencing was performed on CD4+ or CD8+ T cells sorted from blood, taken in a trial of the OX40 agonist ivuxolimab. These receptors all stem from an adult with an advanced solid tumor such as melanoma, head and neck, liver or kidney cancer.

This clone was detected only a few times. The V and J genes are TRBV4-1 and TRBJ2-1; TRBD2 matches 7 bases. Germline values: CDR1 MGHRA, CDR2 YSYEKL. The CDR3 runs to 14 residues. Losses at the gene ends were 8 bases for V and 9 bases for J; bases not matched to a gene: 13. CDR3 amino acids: CASRGEGKRREQFF. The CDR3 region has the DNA TGCGCCAGCCGTGGGGAGGGGAAAAGACGTGAGCAGTTCTTC.

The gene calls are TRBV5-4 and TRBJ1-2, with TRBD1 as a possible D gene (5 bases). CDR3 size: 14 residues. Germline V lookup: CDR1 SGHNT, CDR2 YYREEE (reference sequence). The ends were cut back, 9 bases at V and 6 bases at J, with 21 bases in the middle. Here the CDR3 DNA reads TGTGCCACCCGAGAAATGGGGGAATCGCATGGCTACACCTTC. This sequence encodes CATREMGESHGYTF.

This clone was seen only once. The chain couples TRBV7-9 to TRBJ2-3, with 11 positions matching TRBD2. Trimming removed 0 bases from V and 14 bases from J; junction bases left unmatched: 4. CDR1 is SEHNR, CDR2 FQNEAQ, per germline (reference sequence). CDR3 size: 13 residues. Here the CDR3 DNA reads TGTGCCAGCAGCTTAGCTGGTAGCGGGAGGGGGTATTTT. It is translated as CASSLAGSGRGYF.

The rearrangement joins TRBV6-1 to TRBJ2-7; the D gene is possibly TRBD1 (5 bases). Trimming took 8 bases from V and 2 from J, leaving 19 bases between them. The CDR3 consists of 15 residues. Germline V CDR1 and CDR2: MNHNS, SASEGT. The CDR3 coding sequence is TGTGCCAGCGGGGCCGTCGGAGCGAGAGCCTACGAGCAGTACTTC. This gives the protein CASGAVGARAYEQYF.

CDR3 in DNA: TGCGCCAGCAGCCAAGATCCCCACCAGTCCTACGAGCAGTACTTC. This encodes CASSQDPHQSYEQYF. This rearrangement joins TRBV4-3 to TRBJ2-7; D gene ambiguous. Germline V CDR1 and CDR2: LGHNA, YSLEER. The CDR3 extends over 15 amino acids. Trimming removed 0 bases at V and 1 base at J, with 10 bases between.

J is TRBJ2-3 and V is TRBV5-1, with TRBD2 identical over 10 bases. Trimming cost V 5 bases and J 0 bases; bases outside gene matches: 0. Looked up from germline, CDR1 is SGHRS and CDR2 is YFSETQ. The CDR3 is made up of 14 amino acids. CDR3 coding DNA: TGCGCCAGCAGGGGACTAGCGAGCACAGATACGCAGTATTTT. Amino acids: CASRGLASTDTQYF.

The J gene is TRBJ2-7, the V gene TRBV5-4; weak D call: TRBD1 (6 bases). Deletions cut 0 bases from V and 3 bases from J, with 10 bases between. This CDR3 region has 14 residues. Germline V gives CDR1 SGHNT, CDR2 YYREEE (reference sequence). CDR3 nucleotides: TGTGCCAGCAGCTTGGGTTCGGACAGCTACGAGCAGTACTTC. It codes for CASSLGSDSYEQYF.

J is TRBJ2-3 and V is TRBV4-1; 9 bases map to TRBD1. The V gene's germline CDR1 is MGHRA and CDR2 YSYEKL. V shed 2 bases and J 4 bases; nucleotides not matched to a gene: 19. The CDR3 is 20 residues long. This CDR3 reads CASSQPPLRDRVILADTQYF. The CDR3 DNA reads TGCGCCAGCAGCCAACCCCCACTTCGGGACAGGGTGATTTTGGCAGATACGCAGTATTTT.

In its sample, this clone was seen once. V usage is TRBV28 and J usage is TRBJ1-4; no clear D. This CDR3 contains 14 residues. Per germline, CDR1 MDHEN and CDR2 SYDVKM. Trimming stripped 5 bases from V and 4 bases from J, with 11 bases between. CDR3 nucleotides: TGTGCCAGCAGTCTCCATGGGATTAATGAAAAACTGTTTTTT. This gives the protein CASSLHGINEKLFF.

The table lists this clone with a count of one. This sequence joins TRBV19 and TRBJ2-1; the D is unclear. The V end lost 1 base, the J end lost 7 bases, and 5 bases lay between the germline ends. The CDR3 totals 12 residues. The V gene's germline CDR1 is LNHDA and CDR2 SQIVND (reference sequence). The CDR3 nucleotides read TGTGCCAGTAGTATAGTGGCGAATGAGCAGTTCTTC. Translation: CASSIVANEQFF. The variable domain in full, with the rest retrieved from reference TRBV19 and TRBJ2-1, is DGGITQSPKYLFRKEGQNVTLSCEQNLNHDAMYWYRQDPGQGLRLIYYSQIVNDFQKGDIAEGYSVSREKKESFPLTVTSAQKNPTAFYLCASSIVANEQFFGPGTRLTVL.

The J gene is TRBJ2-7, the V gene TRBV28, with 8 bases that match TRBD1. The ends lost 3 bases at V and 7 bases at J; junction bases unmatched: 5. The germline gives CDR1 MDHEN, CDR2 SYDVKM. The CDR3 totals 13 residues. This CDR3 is CASSFQGAGEQYF. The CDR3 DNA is TGTGCCAGCAGTTTTCAGGGGGCGGGGGAGCAGTACTTC.

CDR3 bases: TGTGCCAGCAGTCTGGGACGTCTCCACGAGCAGTACTTC. It translates to CASSLGRLHEQYF. This rearrangement joins TRBV27 to TRBJ2-7; the D gene could be TRBD1 or TRBD2 (5 bases each). The CDR3 covers 13 residues. The germline V gene has CDR1 MNHEY and CDR2 SMNVEV (reference sequence). Trimming shortened V by 5 bases and J by 5 bases, and 13 bases separated the two germline ends.

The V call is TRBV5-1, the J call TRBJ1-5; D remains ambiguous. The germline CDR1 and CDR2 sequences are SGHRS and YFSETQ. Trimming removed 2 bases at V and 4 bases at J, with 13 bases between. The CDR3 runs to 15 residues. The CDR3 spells CASSLIPGGNQPQHF. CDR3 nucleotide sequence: TGCGCCAGCAGCTTAATACCGGGAGGGAATCAGCCCCAGCATTTT.

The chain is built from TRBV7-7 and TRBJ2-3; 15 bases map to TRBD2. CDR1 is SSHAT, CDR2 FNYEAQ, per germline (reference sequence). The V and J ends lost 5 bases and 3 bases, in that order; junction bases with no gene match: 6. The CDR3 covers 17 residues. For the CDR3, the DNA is TGTGCCAGCAGCCACGGACTAGCGGGAGGGGGTACAGATACGCAGTATTTT. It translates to CASSHGLAGGGTDTQYF.

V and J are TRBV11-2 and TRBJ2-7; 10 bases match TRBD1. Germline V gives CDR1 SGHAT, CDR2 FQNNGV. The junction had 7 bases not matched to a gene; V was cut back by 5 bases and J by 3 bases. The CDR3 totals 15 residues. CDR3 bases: TGTGCCAGCAGCCTCGAGGGACAGGGGTTCTACGAGCAGTACTTC. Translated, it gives CASSLEGQGFYEQYF.

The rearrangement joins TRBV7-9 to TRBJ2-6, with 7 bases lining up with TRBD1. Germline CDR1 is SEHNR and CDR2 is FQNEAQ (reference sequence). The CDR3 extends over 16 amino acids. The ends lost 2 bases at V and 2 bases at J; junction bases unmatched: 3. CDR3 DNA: TGTGCCAGCAGCTTAAAAACAGGGGCTGGGGCCAACGTCCTGACTTTC. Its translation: CASSLKTGAGANVLTF.

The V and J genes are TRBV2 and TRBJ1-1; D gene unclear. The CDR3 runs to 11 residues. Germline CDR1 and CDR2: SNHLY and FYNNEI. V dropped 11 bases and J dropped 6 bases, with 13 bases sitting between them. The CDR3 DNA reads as TGTGCCGCCTCGTGGGTGGCTGAAGCTTTCTTT. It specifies CAASWVAEAFF.

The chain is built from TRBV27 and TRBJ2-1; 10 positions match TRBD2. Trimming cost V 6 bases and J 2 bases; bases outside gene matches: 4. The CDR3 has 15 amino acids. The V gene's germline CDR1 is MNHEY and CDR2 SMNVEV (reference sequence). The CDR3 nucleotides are TGTGCCAGCAGACGAACTAGCGGGACCTACAATGAGCAGTTCTTC. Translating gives CASRRTSGTYNEQFF.

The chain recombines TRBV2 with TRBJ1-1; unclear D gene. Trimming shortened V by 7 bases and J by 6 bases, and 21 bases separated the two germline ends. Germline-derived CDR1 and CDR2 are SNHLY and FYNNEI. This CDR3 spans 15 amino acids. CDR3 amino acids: CASTSSGTIFPEAFF. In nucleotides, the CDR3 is TGTGCCAGCACCTCCTCGGGTACAATCTTCCCTGAAGCTTTCTTT.

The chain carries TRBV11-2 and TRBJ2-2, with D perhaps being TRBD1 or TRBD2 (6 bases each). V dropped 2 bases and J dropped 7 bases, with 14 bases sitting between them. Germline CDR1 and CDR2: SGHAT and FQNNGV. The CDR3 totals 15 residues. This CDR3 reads CASSLNRGVVGELFF. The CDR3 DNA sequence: TGTGCCAGCAGCTTAAATAGGGGGGTGGTCGGGGAGCTGTTTTTT.

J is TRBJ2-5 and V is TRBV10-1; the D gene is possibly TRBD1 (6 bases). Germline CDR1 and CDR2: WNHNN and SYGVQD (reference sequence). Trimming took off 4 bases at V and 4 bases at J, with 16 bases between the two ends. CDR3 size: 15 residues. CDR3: CASSASGTHLETQYF. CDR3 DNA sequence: TGCGCCAGCAGTGCCTCCGGGACACATTTAGAGACCCAGTACTTC.

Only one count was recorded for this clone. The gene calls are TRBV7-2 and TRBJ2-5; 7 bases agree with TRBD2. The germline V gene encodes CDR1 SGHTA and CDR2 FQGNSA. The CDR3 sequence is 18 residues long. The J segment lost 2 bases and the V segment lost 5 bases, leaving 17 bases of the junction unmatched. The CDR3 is CASSPRGLILAVQETQYF. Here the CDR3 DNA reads TGTGCCAGCAGCCCGCGGGGGTTAATCCTAGCGGTTCAAGAGACCCAGTACTTC. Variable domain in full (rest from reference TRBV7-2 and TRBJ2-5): GAGVSQSPSNKVTEKGKDVELRCDPISGHTALYWYRQSLGQGLEFLIYFQGNSAPDKSGLPSDRFSAERTGGSVSTLTIQRTQQEDSAVYLCASSPRGLILAVQETQYFGPGTRLLVL.

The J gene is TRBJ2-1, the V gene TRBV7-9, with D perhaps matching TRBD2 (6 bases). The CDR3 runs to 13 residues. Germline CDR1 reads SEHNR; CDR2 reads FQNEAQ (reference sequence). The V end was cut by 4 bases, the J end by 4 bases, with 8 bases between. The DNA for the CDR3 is TGTGCCAGCAGCTCGGGACTTTACAATGAGCAGTTCTTC. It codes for CASSSGLYNEQFF.

CDR3 in amino acids: CASSQEWGQTSNQPQHF. CDR3 DNA sequence: TGTGCCAGCAGCCAAGAATGGGGCCAGACTAGCAATCAGCCCCAGCATTTT. The V and J genes are TRBV4-2 and TRBJ1-5; a weak D match, TRBD1 (5 bases). The V end lost 0 bases, the J end lost 0 bases, and 12 bases lay between the germline ends. The CDR3 consists of 17 residues. Germline V gene data show CDR1 as LGHNA and CDR2 as YNFKEQ.

DNA for the CDR3: TGTGCCAGCAGCTTGATCAAAAATGAGCAGTTCTTC. This encodes CASSLIKNEQFF. The J gene is TRBJ2-1, the V gene TRBV5-6; D gene uncertain. The CDR3 contains 12 residues. Germline assignment: CDR1 SGHDT and CDR2 YYEEEE. Trimming removed 1 base from V and 7 bases from J, with 6 bases in between.

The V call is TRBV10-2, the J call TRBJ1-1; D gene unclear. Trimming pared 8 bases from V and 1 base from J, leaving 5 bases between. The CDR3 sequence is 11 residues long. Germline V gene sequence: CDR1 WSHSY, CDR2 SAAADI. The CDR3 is CASSWNTEAFF. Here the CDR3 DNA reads TGCGCCAGCTCTTGGAACACTGAAGCTTTCTTT.

This CDR3 is CASSRSYEQYF. In nucleotides, the CDR3 is TGTGCCAGCAGCCGCTCCTACGAGCAGTACTTC. The V and J genes are TRBV14 and TRBJ2-7; D call uncertain. In germline, CDR1 is SGHDN, CDR2 FVKESK. The CDR3 is 11 residues long. The V end lost 4 bases, the J end lost 0 bases, and 1 base lay between the germline ends. Combining the CDR3 with reference TRBV14 and TRBJ2-7 gives the whole variable domain EAGVTQFPSHSVIEKGQTVTLRCDPISGHDNLYWYRRVMGKEIKFLLHFVKESKQDESGMPNNRFLAERTGGTYSTLKVQPAELEDSGVYFCASSRSYEQYFGPGTRLTVT.